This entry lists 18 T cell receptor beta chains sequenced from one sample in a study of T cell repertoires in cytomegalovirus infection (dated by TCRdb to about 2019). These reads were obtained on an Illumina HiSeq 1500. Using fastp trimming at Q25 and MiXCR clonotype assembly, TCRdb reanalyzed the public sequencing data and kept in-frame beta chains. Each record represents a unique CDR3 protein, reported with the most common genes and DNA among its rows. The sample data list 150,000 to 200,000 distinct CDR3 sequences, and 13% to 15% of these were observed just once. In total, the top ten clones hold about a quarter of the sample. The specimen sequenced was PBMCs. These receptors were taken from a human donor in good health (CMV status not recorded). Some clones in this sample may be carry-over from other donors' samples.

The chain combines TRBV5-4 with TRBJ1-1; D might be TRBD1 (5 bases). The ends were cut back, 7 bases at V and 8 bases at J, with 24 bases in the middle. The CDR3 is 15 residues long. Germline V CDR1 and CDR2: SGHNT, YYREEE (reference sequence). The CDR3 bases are TGTGCCAGCCTTACGGAGGGGACGTCCGGGAGAGAAGCTTTCTTT. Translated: CASLTEGTSGREAFF.

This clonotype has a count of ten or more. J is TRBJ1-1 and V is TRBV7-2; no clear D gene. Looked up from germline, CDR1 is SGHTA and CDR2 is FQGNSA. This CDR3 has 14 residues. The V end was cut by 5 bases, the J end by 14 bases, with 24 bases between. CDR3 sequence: CASSPPYRVSEPFF. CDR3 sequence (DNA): TGTGCCAGCAGCCCCCCATACCGGGTCTCCGAACCATTCTTT.

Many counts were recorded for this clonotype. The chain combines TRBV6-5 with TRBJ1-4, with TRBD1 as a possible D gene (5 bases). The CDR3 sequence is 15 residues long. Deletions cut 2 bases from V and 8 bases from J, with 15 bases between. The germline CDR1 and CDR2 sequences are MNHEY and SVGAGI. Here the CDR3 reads CASSYKGTRGEKLFF. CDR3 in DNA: TGTGCCAGCAGTTACAAGGGGACTCGAGGCGAAAAACTGTTTTTT.

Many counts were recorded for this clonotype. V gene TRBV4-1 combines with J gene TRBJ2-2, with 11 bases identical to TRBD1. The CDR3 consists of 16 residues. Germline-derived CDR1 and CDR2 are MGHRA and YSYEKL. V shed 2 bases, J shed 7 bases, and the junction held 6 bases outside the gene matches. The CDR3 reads CASSQRPGQGVGELFF. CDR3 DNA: TGCGCCAGCAGCCAAAGACCGGGACAGGGGGTCGGGGAGCTGTTTTTT.

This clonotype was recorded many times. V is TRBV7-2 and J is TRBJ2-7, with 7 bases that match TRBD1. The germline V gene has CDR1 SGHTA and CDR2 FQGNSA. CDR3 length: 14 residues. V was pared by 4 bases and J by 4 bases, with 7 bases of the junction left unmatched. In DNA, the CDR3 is TGTGCCAGCAGCTCAACAGGGGCCAGGTACGAGCAGTACTTC. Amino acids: CASSSTGARYEQYF.

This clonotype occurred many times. The CDR3 spells CSAPQGNYGYTF. Written as DNA, the CDR3 is TGCAGTGCCCCACAGGGGAACTATGGCTACACCTTC. The chain has TRBV20-1 and TRBJ1-2, with 7 bases aligning to TRBD1. The CDR3 spans 12 residues. Germline V gene data show CDR1 as DFQATT and CDR2 as SNEGSKA (reference sequence). J lost 2 bases, V lost 6 bases, and 3 bases had no gene match.

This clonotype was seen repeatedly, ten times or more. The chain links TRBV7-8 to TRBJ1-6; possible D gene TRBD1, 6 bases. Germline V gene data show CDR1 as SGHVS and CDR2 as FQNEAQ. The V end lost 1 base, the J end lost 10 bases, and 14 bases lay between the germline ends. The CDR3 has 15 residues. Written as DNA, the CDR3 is TGTGCCAGCAGCTTAGGGGCCGGGACAAACTCACCCCTCCACTTT. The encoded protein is CASSLGAGTNSPLHF.

The CDR3 nucleotides read TGTGCCAGCAGCTCGACCAACCTCGGGGGCTATGGCTACACCTTC. Its translation is CASSSTNLGGYGYTF. The chain links TRBV7-9 to TRBJ1-2; D may be TRBD1 (5 bases). The CDR3 runs 15 residues. CDR1 SEHNR and CDR2 FQNEAQ come from the germline V gene (reference sequence). V shed 4 bases and J shed 4 bases, with 16 bases lying between them.

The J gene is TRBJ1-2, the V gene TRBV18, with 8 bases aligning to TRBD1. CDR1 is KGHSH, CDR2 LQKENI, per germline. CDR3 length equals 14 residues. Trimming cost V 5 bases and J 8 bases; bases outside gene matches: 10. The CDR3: CASSSEDRGGGYTF. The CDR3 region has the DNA TGTGCCAGCTCATCAGAAGACAGGGGAGGCGGCTACACCTTC.

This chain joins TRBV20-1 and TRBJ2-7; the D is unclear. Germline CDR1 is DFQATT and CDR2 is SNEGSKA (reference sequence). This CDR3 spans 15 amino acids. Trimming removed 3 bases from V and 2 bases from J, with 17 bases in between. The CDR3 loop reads CSASGIQALPYEQYF. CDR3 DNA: TGCAGTGCTAGTGGGATCCAGGCCCTACCCTACGAGCAGTACTTC.

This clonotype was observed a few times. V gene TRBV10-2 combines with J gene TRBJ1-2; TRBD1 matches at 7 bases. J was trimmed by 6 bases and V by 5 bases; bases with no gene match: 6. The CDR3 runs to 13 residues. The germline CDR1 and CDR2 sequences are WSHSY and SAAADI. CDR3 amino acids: CASSSLTGNGYTF. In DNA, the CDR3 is TGCGCCAGCAGTTCGTTGACAGGGAATGGCTACACCTTC.

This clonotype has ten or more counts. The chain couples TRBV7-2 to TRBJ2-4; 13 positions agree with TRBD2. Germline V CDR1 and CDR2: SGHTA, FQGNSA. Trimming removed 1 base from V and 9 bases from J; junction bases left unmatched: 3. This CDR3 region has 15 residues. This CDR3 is CASSLGLAGGIIQYF. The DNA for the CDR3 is TGTGCCAGCAGCTTAGGACTAGCGGGGGGCATCATTCAGTACTTC.

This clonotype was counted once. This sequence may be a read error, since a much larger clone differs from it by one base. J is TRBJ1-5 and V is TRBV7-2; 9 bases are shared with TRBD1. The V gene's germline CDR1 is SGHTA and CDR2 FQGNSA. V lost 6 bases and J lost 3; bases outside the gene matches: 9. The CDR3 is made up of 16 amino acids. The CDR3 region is CASSTDRGLNNQPQHF. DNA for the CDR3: TGTGCCAGCAGTACGGACAGGGGTTTAAACAATCAGCCCCAGCATTTT.

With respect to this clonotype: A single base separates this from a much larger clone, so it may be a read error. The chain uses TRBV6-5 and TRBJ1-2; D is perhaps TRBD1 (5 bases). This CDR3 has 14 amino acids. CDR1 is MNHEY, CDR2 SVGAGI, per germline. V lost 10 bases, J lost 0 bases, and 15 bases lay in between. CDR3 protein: CAIRGTAPNYGYTF. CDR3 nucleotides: TGTGCCATCAGAGGGACGGCCCCTAACTATGGCTACACCTTC.

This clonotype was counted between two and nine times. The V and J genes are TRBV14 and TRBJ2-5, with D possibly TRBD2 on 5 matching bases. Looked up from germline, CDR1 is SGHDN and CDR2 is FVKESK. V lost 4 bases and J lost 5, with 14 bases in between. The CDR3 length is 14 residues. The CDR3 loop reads CASSLRAWEETQYF. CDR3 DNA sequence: TGTGCCAGCAGCCTGCGGGCTTGGGAGGAGACCCAGTACTTC.

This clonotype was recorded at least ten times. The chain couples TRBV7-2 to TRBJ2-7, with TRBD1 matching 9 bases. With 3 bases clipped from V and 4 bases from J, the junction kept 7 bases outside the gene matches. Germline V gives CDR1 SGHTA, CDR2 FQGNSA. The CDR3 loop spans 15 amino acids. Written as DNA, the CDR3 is TGTGCCAGCAGCTTGGACCGGGACAGGGTTTACGAGCAGTACTTC. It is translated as CASSLDRDRVYEQYF.

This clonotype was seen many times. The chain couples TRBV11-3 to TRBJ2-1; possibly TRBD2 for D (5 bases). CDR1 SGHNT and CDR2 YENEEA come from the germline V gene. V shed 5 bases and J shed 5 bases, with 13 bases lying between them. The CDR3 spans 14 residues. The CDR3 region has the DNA TGTGCCAGCAGCCCAGGAGGTGGGAACAATGAGCAGTTCTTC. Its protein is CASSPGGGNNEQFF.

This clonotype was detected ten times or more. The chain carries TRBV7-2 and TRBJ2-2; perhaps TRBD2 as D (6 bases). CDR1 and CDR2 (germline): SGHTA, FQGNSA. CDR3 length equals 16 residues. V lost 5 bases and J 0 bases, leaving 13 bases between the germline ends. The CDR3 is CASSKQLAPNTGELFF. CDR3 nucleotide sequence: TGTGCCAGCAGCAAGCAACTAGCACCGAACACCGGGGAGCTGTTTTTT. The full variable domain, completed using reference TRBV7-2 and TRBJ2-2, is GAGVSQSPSNKVTEKGKDVELRCDPISGHTALYWYRQSLGQGLEFLIYFQGNSAPDKSGLPSDRFSAERTGGSVSTLTIQRTQQEDSAVYLCASSKQLAPNTGELFFGEGSRLTVL.